The 8 T cell receptor beta chains given below trace back to one sample, sequenced in a study of blood T cell repertoires in COVID-19. Clones were read by immunoSEQ multiplex PCR, and TCRdb kept only the in-frame ones, dropping some. The top ten clones hold 10% to 15% of a sample with a few hundred thousand clones, about 91% of them seen once. The sequencing input was peripheral blood. Source of these receptors: a woman aged 45-59 years with COVID-19, enrolled during active disease.

The genes are TRBV5-1 and TRBJ2-1; 8 positions agree with TRBD2. Trimming at V came to 5 bases and at J to 2 bases, leaving 9 bases not matched to a gene. This CDR3 has 16 amino acids. In germline, CDR1 is SGHRS, CDR2 YFSETQ. In nucleotides, the CDR3 is TGCGCCAGCAGTGAGGGAGCGGGGGAACCCTACAATGAGCAGTTCTTC. It specifies CASSEGAGEPYNEQFF. Together with reference TRBV5-1 and TRBJ2-1, the CDR3 gives the full variable domain: KAGVTQTPRYLIKTRGQQVTLSCSPISGHRSVSWYQQTPGQGLQFLFEYFSETQRNKGNFPGRFSGRQFSNSRSEMNVSTLELGDSALYLCASSEGAGEPYNEQFFGPGTRLTVL.

This clone was found once. CDR3 in amino acids: CASSGQPNYGYTF. DNA for the CDR3: TGTGCCAGCAGTGGACAGCCTAACTATGGCTACACCTTC. The J gene is TRBJ1-2, the V gene TRBV2; D possibly corresponds to TRBD1 (5 bases). The V end lost 4 bases, the J end lost 0 bases, and 6 bases lay between the germline ends. Germline CDR1 is SNHLY and CDR2 is FYNNEI. CDR3 length: 13 residues. Full variable domain (outside the CDR3, taken from reference TRBV2 and TRBJ1-2): EPEVTQTPSHQVTQMGQEVILRCVPISNHLYFYWYRQILGQKVEFLVSFYNNEISEKSEIFDDQFSVERPDGSNFTLKIRSTKLEDSAMYFCASSGQPNYGYTFGSGTRLTVV.

The chain recombines TRBV12-3 or TRBV12-4 with TRBJ1-2, with 9 bases identical to TRBD1. The CDR3 sequence is 13 residues long. V shed 10 bases and J 2 bases; nucleotides not matched to a gene: 5. The CDR3 spells CATGQGPNYGYTF. In DNA form, the CDR3 reads TGTGCCACCGGACAGGGGCCAAACTATGGCTACACCTTC.

The chain employs TRBV7-8 and TRBJ2-7; 7 bases match TRBD1. The length of the CDR3 is 13 residues. The V segment lost 7 bases and the J segment 2 bases; nucleotides outside the gene matches: 5. The V gene's germline CDR1 is SGHVS and CDR2 FQNEAQ. CDR3 DNA sequence: TGTGCCAGCACCAGACAGGGCGCCTACGAGCAGTACTTC. Its translation is CASTRQGAYEQYF.

The V gene is TRBV2, the J gene TRBJ1-1; no firm D call. Trimming stripped 4 bases from V and 5 bases from J, with 11 bases between. This CDR3 spans 13 amino acids. Germline values: CDR1 SNHLY, CDR2 FYNNEI. As DNA, the CDR3 is TGTGCCAGCAGTGGGCCGAGAGGGACTGAAGCTTTCTTT. The encoded protein is CASSGPRGTEAFF.

The table lists this clone with a few counts. The chain has TRBV11-2 and TRBJ1-5, with D possibly being TRBD1 (6 bases). The CDR3 runs to 14 residues. Deletions cut 5 bases from V and 4 bases from J, with 12 bases between. Germline V gives CDR1 SGHAT, CDR2 FQNNGV. In nucleotides, the CDR3 is TGTGCCAGCAGCACACAGGGCAGGAATCAGCCCCAGCATTTT. It translates to CASSTQGRNQPQHF.

The sample holds one count of this clone. The chain is built from TRBV2 and TRBJ1-5; D gene ambiguous. Trimming took 5 bases from V and 11 from J, leaving 10 bases between them. CDR1 SNHLY and CDR2 FYNNEI come from the germline V gene. The CDR3 runs 11 residues. CDR3 in amino acids: CASSRGESQHF. DNA for the CDR3: TGTGCCAGCAGTCGCGGGGAATCCCAGCATTTT.

This sequence joins TRBV19 and TRBJ1-6; maybe TRBD1 (5 bases). The CDR3 spans 15 residues. The germline gives CDR1 LNHDA, CDR2 SQIVND (reference sequence). Deletions cut 9 bases from V and 7 bases from J, with 19 bases between. In DNA form, the CDR3 reads TGTGCCAGCTCTGGCACGGGGGTGAGAAATTCACCCCTCCACTTT. It translates to CASSGTGVRNSPLHF.